This T cell receptor beta chain was sequenced in a study of blood T cell repertoires in COVID-19. Study-wide background: PBMCs, B-cell-depleted T cells, or T cells provided the cDNA or gDNA that made up the material.

This CDR3 contains 15 residues. CDR1 is SGDLS, CDR2 YYNGEE, per germline. The J segment lost 5 bases and the V segment lost 4 bases, leaving 4 bases of the junction unmatched. Those who participated ranged in age from roughly 18 to 100 years and resided in around 22 US areas. TCRdb's copy holds only in-frame clones and misses some; the assay was immunoSEQ multiplex PCR. This table holds approximately 280,000 clones, less than 85% found once. This chain connects TRBV9 to TRBJ2-1; 12 bases align to TRBD2. Sequencing was performed on PBMCs or T cells enriched from blood (not recorded which). The receptor's source is a woman aged 45-60 years who had recovered from COVID-19. CDR3 protein: CASSLLAGGDNEQFF. CDR3 sequence (DNA): TGTGCCAGCAGCCTTCTAGCGGGGGGGGACAATGAGCAGTTCTTC.